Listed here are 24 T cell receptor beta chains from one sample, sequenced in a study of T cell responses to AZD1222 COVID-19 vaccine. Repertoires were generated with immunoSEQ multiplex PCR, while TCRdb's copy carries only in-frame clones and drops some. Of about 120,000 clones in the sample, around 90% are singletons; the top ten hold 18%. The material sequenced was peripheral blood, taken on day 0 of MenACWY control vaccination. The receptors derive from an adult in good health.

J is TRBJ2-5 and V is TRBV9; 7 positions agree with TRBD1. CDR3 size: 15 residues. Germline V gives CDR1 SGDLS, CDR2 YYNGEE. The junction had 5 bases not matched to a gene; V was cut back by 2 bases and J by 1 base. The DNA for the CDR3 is TGTGCCAGCAGCGTTATAGGGGGCATCCAAGAGACCCAGTACTTC. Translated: CASSVIGGIQETQYF. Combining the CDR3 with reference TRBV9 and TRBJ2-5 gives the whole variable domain DSGVTQTPKHLITATGQRVTLRCSPRSGDLSVYWYQQSLDQGLQFLIQYYNGEERAKGNILERFSAQQFPDLHSELNLSSLELGDSALYFCASSVIGGIQETQYFGPGTRLLVL.

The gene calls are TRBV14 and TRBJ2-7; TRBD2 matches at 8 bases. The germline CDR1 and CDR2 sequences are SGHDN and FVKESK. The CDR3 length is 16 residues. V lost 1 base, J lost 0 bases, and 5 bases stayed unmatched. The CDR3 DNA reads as TGTGCCAGCAGCCAAGTGGAGCGGGGGAGCTCCTACGAGCAGTACTTC. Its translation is CASSQVERGSSYEQYF.

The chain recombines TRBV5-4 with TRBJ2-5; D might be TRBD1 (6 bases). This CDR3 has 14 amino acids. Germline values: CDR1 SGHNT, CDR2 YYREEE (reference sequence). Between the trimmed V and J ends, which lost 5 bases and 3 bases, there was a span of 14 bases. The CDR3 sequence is CASSDRDTEETQYF. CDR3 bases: TGTGCCAGCAGTGACCGGGACACCGAAGAGACCCAGTACTTC.

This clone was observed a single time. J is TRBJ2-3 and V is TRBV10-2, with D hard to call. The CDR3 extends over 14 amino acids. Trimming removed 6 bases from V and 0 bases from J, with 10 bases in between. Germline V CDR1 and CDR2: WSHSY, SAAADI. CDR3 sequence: CASRDPLSTDTQYF. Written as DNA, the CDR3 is TGCGCCAGCAGAGATCCATTAAGCACAGATACGCAGTATTTT.

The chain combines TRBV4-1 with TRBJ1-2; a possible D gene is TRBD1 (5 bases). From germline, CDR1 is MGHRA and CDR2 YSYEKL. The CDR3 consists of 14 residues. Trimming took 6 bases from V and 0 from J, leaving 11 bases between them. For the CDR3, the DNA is TGCGCCAGCAGACCAGGGTTTACTAACTATGGCTACACCTTC. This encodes CASRPGFTNYGYTF.

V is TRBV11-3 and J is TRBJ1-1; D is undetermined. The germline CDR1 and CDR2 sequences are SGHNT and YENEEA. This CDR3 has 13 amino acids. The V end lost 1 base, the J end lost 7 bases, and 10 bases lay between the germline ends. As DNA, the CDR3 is TGTGCCAGCAGCTTAGTTAGTTTCGGTGAAGCTTTCTTT. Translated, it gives CASSLVSFGEAFF.

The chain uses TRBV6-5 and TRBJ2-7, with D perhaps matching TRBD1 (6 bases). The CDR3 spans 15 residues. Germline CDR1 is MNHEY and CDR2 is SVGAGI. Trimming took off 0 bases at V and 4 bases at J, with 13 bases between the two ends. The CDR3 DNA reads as TGTGCCAGCAGTTACTCGGGCCAGGGGAGTTACGAGCAGTACTTC. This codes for CASSYSGQGSYEQYF.

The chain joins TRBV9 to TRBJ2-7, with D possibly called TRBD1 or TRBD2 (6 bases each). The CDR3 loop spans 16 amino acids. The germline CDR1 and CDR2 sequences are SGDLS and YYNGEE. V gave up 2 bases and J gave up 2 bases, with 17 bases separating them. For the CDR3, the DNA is TGTGCCAGCAGCGTTGGGGGGCTGCCGGGGGCCTACGAGCAGTACTTC. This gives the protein CASSVGGLPGAYEQYF.

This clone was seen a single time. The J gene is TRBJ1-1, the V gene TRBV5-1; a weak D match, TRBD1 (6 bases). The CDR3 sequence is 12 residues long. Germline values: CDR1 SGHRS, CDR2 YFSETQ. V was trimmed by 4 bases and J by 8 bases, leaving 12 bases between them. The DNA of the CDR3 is TGCGCCAGCAGCCTTGACGGGACAGAAGCTTTCTTT. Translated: CASSLDGTEAFF.

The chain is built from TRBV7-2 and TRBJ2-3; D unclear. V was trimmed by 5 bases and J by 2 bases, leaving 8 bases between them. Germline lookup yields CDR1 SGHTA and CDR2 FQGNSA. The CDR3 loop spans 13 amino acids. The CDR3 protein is CASSLQTTDTQYF. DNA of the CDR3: TGTGCCAGCAGCCTCCAAACCACAGATACGCAGTATTTT.

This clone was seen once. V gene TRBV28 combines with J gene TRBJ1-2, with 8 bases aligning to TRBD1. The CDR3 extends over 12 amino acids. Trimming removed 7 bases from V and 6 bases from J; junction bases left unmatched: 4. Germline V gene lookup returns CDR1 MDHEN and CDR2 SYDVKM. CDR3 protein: CASNSGGDGYTF. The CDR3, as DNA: TGTGCCAGCAATTCAGGGGGCGATGGCTACACCTTC.

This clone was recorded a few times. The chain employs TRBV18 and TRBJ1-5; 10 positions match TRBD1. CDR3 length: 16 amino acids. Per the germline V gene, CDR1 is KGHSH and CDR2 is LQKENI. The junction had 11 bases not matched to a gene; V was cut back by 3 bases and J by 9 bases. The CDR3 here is CASSPPGQGPIAPQHF. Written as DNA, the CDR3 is TGTGCCAGCTCACCCCCGGGACAGGGGCCGATTGCGCCCCAGCATTTT.

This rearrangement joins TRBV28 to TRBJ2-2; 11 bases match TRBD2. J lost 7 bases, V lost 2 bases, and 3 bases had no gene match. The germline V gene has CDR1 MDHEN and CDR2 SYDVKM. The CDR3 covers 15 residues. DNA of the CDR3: TGTGCCAGCAGTTTACTAGCGGGAGGTATCGGGGAGCTGTTTTTT. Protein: CASSLLAGGIGELFF.

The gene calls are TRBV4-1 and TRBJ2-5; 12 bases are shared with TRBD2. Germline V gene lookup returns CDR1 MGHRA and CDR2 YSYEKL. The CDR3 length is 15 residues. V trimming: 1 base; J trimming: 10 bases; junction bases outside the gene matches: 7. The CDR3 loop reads CASSQVVASGRGQYF. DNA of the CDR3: TGCGCCAGCAGCCAAGTGGTAGCTAGCGGGAGGGGCCAGTACTTC.

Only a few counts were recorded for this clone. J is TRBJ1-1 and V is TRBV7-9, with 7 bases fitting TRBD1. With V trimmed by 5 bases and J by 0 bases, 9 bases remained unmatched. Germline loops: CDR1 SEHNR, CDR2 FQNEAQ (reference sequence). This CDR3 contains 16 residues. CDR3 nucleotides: TGTGCCAGCAGCCCTCCTTTGACAGGGATGAACACTGAAGCTTTCTTT. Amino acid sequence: CASSPPLTGMNTEAFF.

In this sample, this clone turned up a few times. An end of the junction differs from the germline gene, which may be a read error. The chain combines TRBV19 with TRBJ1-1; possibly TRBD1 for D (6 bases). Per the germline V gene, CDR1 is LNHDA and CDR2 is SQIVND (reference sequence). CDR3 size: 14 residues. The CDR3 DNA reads TGTGCCAGTAGTGTACAGGGTGTGAAGACTGAAGCTTTCTTT. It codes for CASSVQGVKTEAFF.

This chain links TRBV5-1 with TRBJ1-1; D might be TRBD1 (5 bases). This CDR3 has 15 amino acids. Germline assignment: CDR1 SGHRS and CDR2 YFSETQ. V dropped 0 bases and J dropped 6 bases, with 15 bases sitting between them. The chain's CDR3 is CASSLGSGTSPEAFF. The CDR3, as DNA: TGCGCCAGCAGCTTGGGGTCAGGGACGTCTCCTGAAGCTTTCTTT.

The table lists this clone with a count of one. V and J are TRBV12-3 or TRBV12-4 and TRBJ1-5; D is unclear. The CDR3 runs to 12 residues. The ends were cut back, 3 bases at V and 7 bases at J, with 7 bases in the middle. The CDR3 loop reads CASSFLNQPQHF. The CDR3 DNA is TGTGCCAGCAGTTTTTTAAACCAGCCCCAGCATTTT.

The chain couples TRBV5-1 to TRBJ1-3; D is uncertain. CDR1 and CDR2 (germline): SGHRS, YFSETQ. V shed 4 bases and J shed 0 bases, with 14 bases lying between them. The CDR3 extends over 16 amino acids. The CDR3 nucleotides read TGCGCCAGCAGCCCTGTCTGGAGCGACTCTGGAAACACCATATATTTT. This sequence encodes CASSPVWSDSGNTIYF.

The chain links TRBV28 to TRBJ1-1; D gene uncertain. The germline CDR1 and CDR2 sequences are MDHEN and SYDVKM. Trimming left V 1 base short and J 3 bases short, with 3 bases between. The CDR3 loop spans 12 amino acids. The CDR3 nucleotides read TGTGCCAGCAGTTTATTTTACACTGAAGCTTTCTTT. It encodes CASSLFYTEAFF.

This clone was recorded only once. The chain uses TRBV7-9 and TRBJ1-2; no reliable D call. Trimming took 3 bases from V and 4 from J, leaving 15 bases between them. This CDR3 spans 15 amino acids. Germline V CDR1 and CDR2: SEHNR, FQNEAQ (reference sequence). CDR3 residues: CASSFFLHIPYGYTF. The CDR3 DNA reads TGTGCCAGCAGCTTTTTCCTCCACATCCCCTATGGCTACACCTTC.

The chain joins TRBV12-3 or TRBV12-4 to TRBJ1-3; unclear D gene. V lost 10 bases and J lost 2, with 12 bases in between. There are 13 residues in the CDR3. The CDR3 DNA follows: TGTGCCATCACAAGGGTTCCTGGAAACACCATATATTTT. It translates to CAITRVPGNTIYF.

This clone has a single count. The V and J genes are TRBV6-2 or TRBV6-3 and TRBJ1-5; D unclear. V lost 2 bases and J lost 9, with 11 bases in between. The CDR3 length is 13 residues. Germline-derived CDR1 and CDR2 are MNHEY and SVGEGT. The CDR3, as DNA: TGTGCCAGCAGTTACGGCTTGGCTTGGCCCCAGCATTTT. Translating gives CASSYGLAWPQHF.

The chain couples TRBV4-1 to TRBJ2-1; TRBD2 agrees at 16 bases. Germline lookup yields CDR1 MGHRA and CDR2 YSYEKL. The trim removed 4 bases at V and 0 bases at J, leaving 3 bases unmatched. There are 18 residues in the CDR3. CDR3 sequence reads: CASSLGTSGRASYNEQFF. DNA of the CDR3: TGCGCCAGCAGCCTAGGGACTAGCGGGAGGGCCTCCTACAATGAGCAGTTCTTC.